The T cell receptor beta chain under discussion was sequenced for a study of T cell responses to AZD1222 COVID-19 vaccine. Points from the study as a whole: The breadth and depth of Spike-specific TCRs increased once two AZD1222 doses had been given. Of spike-specific TCRs, nearly half reportedly target regions left unmutated in variants.

Generated by immunoSEQ multiplex PCR, the TCRdb table keeps only in-frame clones and is missing some. This table has more than 100,000 clones, around 91% appearing once. The sample holds a few counts of this clone. Its antigen is unidentified. Trimming removed 5 bases at V and 8 bases at J, with 12 bases between. The CDR3 consists of 12 residues. Looked up from germline, CDR1 is MDHEN and CDR2 is SYDVKM. This TCR was recovered from an adult in good health. The input for sequencing was peripheral blood, taken on day 0 of AZD1222 vaccination. The chain is built from TRBV28 and TRBJ1-1; D not resolved. CDR3 nucleotides: TGTGCCAGCAGTCTGACCGGACCGGAAGCTTTCTTT. Translating it yields CASSLTGPEAFF.